The T cell receptor (beta chain) under discussion was sequenced for a study of HIV-infected children after antiretroviral therapy interruption. Study-wide results and caveats: By the end of treatment interruption, naive CD4+ clonality (Gini) increased. After treatment interruption started, naive CD4+ CDR3 overlap across time points dropped.

The germline V gene has CDR1 MNHNS and CDR2 SASEGT. The CDR3 runs 15 residues. V was clipped by 6 bases and J by 1 base; unmatched bases: 6. This clonotype was recorded many times. The target antigen is unknown. Specified treatment: PENTA 11 planned treatment interruption arm or continuous ART arm. The TCR library was built from RNA with a 3' RACE protocol and unique molecular identifiers. Via MiXCR, TCRdb re-called the 3' RACE reads, giving one row per CDR3 protein. The repertoire holds some 16,000 distinct CDR3 sequences, with 3% to 3.5% as singletons. Sequenced material: CD45RA+ CD4+ T cells from PBMCs, taken from a donor given antiretroviral therapy, either interrupted or continuous. Indicated subset: naive CD4+ CD45RA+ CD45RO- T cells. This TCR was sampled from a child aged 2 to 17 with HIV. V usage is TRBV6-1 and J usage is TRBJ2-7; 10 positions match TRBD2. The CDR3 region has the DNA TGTGCCAGCAGAAGGGAGACTAGCGGGTCCTACGAGCAGTACTTC. This codes for CASRRETSGSYEQYF.